The present T cell receptor beta chain was sequenced within a study of beta chain features in type 1 diabetes. To note about this clone: No antigen is known for it.

Every isolated RNA sample was fully reverse transcribed, so sequencing captured expressed TCRB transcripts. Profiling relied on immunoSEQ multiplex PCR, and the TCRdb table lists in-frame clones only, not all of them. The sample holds almost 350,000 clones, around a fifth seen once. Losses at the gene ends were 3 bases for V and 8 bases for J; bases not matched to a gene: 0. This CDR3 has 12 amino acids. From germline, CDR1 is SGDLS and CDR2 YYNGEE. Broader study findings: PCR may have favored shorter templates equally in patients and controls. It was not settled here whether HLA type affects TCRB rearrangement.

This rearrangement joins TRBV9 to TRBJ2-1; TRBD1 matches at 9 bases. Material: naive CD4+ T cells from blood. This TCR was sampled from a woman younger than 30 in good health. CDR3 sequence reads: CASSGTGDEQFF. DNA for the CDR3: TGTGCCAGCAGCGGGACAGGGGATGAGCAGTTCTTC.